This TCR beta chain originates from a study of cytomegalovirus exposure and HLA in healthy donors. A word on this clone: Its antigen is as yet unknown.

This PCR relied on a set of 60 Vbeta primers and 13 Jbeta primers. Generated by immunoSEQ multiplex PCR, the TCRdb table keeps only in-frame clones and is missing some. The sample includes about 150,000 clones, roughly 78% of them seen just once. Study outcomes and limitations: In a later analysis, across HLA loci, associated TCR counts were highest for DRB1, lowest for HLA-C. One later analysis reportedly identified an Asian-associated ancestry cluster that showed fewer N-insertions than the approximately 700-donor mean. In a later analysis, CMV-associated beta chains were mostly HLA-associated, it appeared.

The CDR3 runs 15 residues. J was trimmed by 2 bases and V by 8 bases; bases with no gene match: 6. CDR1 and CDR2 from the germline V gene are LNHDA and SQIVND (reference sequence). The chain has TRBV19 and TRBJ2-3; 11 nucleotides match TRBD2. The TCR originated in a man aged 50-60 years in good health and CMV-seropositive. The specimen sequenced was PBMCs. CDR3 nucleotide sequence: TGTGCCAGTTCCGGGACTAGCGGAGCCACAGATACGCAGTATTTT. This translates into CASSGTSGATDTQYF.